What follows are 19 T cell receptor beta chains derived from one specimen sequenced in a study of T cell changes during pregnancy in multiple sclerosis. Clones were read by immunoSEQ multiplex PCR, and TCRdb kept only the in-frame ones, dropping some. The table includes 85,000 to 130,000 clones, about 90% detected once. Sequencing used peripheral blood, obtained before pregnancy. The source is a female donor with multiple sclerosis, enrolled in a pregnancy study.

The V gene is TRBV21-1, the J gene TRBJ1-2; TRBD1 is the table's D call and was not checked against the DNA. TRBV21-1 is a documented pseudogene. The CDR3 is 16 amino acids. The chain's CDR3 is CASYTTSGTAKKGYTF. The CDR3 DNA reads TGTGCCAGTTATACAACCTCCGGGACAGCTAAGAAGGGCTACACCTTC.

This clone was observed once. The rearrangement links TRBV4-3 to TRBJ2-7; TRBD2 matches 11 bases. Germline V gene data show CDR1 as LGHNA and CDR2 as YSLEER. The CDR3 length is 15 residues. After removal of 2 bases from V and 6 bases from J, the junction contained 6 bases not matched to a gene. DNA of the CDR3: TGCGCCAGCAGCCAAACGGCTAGCGGGGGGATCGAGCAGTACTTC. Amino acid sequence: CASSQTASGGIEQYF.

The chain's CDR3 is CASSDRAGTMDTQYF. The CDR3 DNA reads as TGTGCCAGCAGTGACAGAGCGGGAACGATGGATACGCAGTATTTT. V usage is TRBV6-4 and J usage is TRBJ2-3, with 7 bases matching TRBD2. CDR1 is MRHNA, CDR2 SNTAGT, per germline. With V trimmed by 2 bases and J by 6 bases, 8 bases remained unmatched. This CDR3 region has 15 residues.

The chain combines TRBV7-2 with TRBJ2-3; TRBD2 matches at 8 bases. The CDR3 is 12 residues long. V shed 5 bases and J 14 bases; nucleotides not matched to a gene: 9. Germline V gives CDR1 SGHTA, CDR2 FQGNSA. CDR3 DNA: TGTGCCAGCAGCCAATGGGGGACTAGGCGGTATTTT. As protein: CASSQWGTRRYF.

The rearrangement links TRBV30 to TRBJ2-5; 10 bases map to TRBD2. The CDR3 runs to 14 residues. V lost 3 bases, J lost 5 bases, and 6 bases stayed unmatched. CDR1 GTSNPN and CDR2 SVGIG come from the germline V gene (reference sequence). The CDR3 DNA follows: TGTGCCTGGAGGGTAGCGGGAGGAGGGGAGACCCAGTACTTC. Amino acid sequence: CAWRVAGGGETQYF.

The chain recombines TRBV6-1 with TRBJ1-4; D not certain. V shed 5 bases and J shed 5 bases, with 3 bases lying between them. CDR3 length: 11 residues. The germline V gene encodes CDR1 MNHNS and CDR2 SASEGT. In DNA, the CDR3 is TGTGCCAGCAGTAGCAATGAAAAACTGTTTTTT. Translating gives CASSSNEKLFF.

The V and J genes are TRBV7-9 and TRBJ1-1; D is undetermined. The V and J ends lost 3 bases and 5 bases respectively, with 7 bases between them. Germline V lookup: CDR1 SEHNR, CDR2 FQNEAQ (reference sequence). The CDR3 loop spans 12 amino acids. In nucleotides, the CDR3 is TGTGCCAGCAGCTTTGAGAGGACTGAAGCTTTCTTT. Protein product: CASSFERTEAFF.

This chain links TRBV11-3 with TRBJ2-6; D is possibly TRBD2 (5 bases). V was clipped by 5 bases and J by 0 bases, with 17 bases between them. Germline CDR1 SGHNT, CDR2 YENEEA. The CDR3 is made up of 18 amino acids. The CDR3 DNA reads as TGTGCCAGCAGCCGAATCCGGATGGGGAGCTCTGGGGCCAACGTCCTGACTTTC. This gives the protein CASSRIRMGSSGANVLTF.

The chain is built from TRBV11-1 and TRBJ2-1, with 9 bases that match TRBD2. Trimming cost V 2 bases and J 7 bases; bases outside gene matches: 9. CDR3 length: 16 amino acids. The germline V gene has CDR1 SGHAT and CDR2 FQDESV (reference sequence). The CDR3 DNA reads as TGTGCCAGCAGCTTAATAGCGGGAGTAACAGGGAATGAGCAGTTCTTC. Translation: CASSLIAGVTGNEQFF.

The chain combines TRBV7-3 with TRBJ2-2; D unresolved. The CDR3 contains 13 residues. The germline V and J ends were trimmed by 5 bases and 3 bases, with 7 bases remaining between them. Germline assignment: CDR1 SGHTA and CDR2 FQGTGA. CDR3 amino acids: CASSILDTGELFF. The CDR3 DNA follows: TGTGCCAGCAGCATCTTAGACACCGGGGAGCTGTTTTTT.

The chain couples TRBV12-5 to TRBJ2-1; a possible D gene is TRBD2 (7 bases). Germline V gives CDR1 LGHNT, CDR2 FRNRAP. Trimming took 7 bases from V and 2 from J, leaving 15 bases between them. CDR3 size: 15 residues. DNA of the CDR3: TGTGCTAGTGCCCTTGGGGGGGGGCCCTACAATGAGCAGTTCTTC. Protein product: CASALGGGPYNEQFF.

Comment on this clone: Other DNA sequences in this sample translate to the same CDR3. The V and J genes are TRBV25-1 and TRBJ2-1; D may be TRBD1 (5 bases). The germline gives CDR1 MGHDK, CDR2 SYGVNS. This CDR3 has 11 residues. The ends were cut back, 4 bases at V and 10 bases at J, with 8 bases in the middle. CDR3 nucleotide sequence: TGTGCCAGCAGTGCAGGGTACGAGCAGTTCTTC. It encodes CASSAGYEQFF.

This chain uses TRBV30 with TRBJ2-5; TRBD1 might be the D (6 bases). This CDR3 spans 13 amino acids. V was cut by 7 bases and J by 5 bases, with 17 bases left in between. Germline V gene sequence: CDR1 GTSNPN, CDR2 SVGIG (reference sequence). The CDR3 region has the DNA TGTGCCTTCCAGGACAGCGCTCAGGAGACCCAGTACTTC. Amino acids: CAFQDSAQETQYF.

V and J are TRBV7-3 and TRBJ2-1; D is ambiguous. Germline CDR1 and CDR2: SGHTA and FQGTGA. V gave up 2 bases and J gave up 5 bases, with 7 bases separating them. The CDR3 has 13 amino acids. The CDR3, as DNA: TGTGCCAGCAGCTTAGCTTACAACAATGAGCAGTTCTTC. This translates into CASSLAYNNEQFF.

The J gene is TRBJ1-1, the V gene TRBV27; weak D call: TRBD1 (5 bases). The CDR3 contains 13 residues. V gave up 4 bases and J gave up 2 bases, with 8 bases separating them. Germline CDR1 and CDR2: MNHEY and SMNVEV (reference sequence). The CDR3 region is CASSWGVNTEAFF. DNA of the CDR3: TGTGCCAGCAGTTGGGGGGTAAACACTGAAGCTTTCTTT.

The rearrangement joins TRBV28 to TRBJ2-4, with TRBD2 identical over 9 bases. After removal of 6 bases from V and 5 bases from J, the junction contained 8 bases not matched to a gene. Per germline, CDR1 MDHEN and CDR2 SYDVKM. This CDR3 comprises 15 residues. The CDR3 loop is CASRIRAGGENIQYF. The CDR3 DNA reads as TGTGCCAGCAGAATCCGAGCGGGAGGCGAAAACATTCAGTACTTC.

This chain uses TRBV11-2 with TRBJ2-3, with 9 positions matching TRBD2. CDR1 is SGHAT and CDR2 is FQNNGV in the germline V gene. J was trimmed by 6 bases and V by 2 bases; bases with no gene match: 12. The CDR3 runs 17 residues. CDR3 DNA: TGTGCCAGCAGCTTACTACGGCGGGAGGGGATAATGGATACGCAGTATTTT. Translating it yields CASSLLRREGIMDTQYF.

This chain uses TRBV30 with TRBJ2-2; 8 bases line up with TRBD1. CDR1 and CDR2 (germline): GTSNPN, SVGIG (reference sequence). V was pared by 1 base and J by 10 bases, with 11 bases of the junction left unmatched. The CDR3 has 15 residues. For the CDR3, the DNA is TGTGCCTGGAGTGACAGGGGGGCGCCGGGCGAGGAGCTGTTTTTT. Protein product: CAWSDRGAPGEELFF.

The J gene is TRBJ1-3, the V gene TRBV5-1; no clear D gene. V lost 0 bases and J lost 0, with 10 bases in between. The CDR3 runs 16 residues. Germline loops: CDR1 SGHRS, CDR2 YFSETQ. CDR3 residues: CASSLDGGISGNTIYF. CDR3 nucleotide sequence: TGCGCCAGCAGCTTGGATGGCGGGATCTCTGGAAACACCATATATTTT.